These T cell receptor beta chains were read from a single sample in a study of radiation and T cells in renal cell carcinoma. The assay was immunoSEQ multiplex PCR, and TCRdb's table has in-frame clones only and misses some. This table has about 10,000 clones, around 50% appearing once. Source: tumor tissue, taken from a patient whose treatment was nephrectomy without radiotherapy. Receptor source: a man between 40 and 49 years old with renal cell carcinoma. CDR3s leave out the opening cysteine and the closing phenylalanine or tryptophan. Part of the rows lack a size; the others show once, few, many or a class for expanded clones.

size | V | CDR3
. | TRBV10-3 | ASSYDRNQPQH
. | TRBV19 | ASSGGRHYNEQF
. | TRBV19 | ASKFREVTGELF
. | TRBV2 | AGTRARRTRNYGYT
. | TRBV7-9 | ASSYGDNEQF
few | TRBV11-2 | ASSLGTGVTNEKLF
. | TRBV11-1 | ASSLEMGSYNEQF
few | TRBV29-1 | SFSGLLNGDTQY
once | TRBV7-9 | ASSGPGRPSTDTQY
. | TRBV19 | ASRSGTSAENIQY
. | TRBV5-6 | ASSGRDRFNTGELF
once | TRBV6-1 | ASSIGYEQY
. | TRBV5-1 | ASSLEVLAGGEANEQF
. | TRBV15 | ATSARGTHQPQH
. | TRBV6-1 | ASSEVDGLNSPLH
. | TRBV20-1 | SPRSDTQY